This TCR beta chain stems from a study of OX40 agonist ivuxolimab in advanced cancers. Profiling relied on immunoSEQ multiplex PCR, and the TCRdb table lists in-frame clones only, not all of them. In the table there are around 63,000 clones, around 79% of which are singletons. The TCR was taken from an adult with an advanced solid tumor such as melanoma, head and neck, liver or kidney cancer. This specimen was CD4+ or CD8+ T cells sorted from blood, taken in a trial of the OX40 agonist ivuxolimab.

The CDR3 spells CASSENTGELFF. As DNA, the CDR3 is TGTGCCAGCAGTGAGAACACCGGGGAGCTGTTTTTT. The chain is built from TRBV6-1 and TRBJ2-2; D is ambiguous. Germline V gene data show CDR1 as MNHNS and CDR2 as SASEGT. V lost 3 bases and J lost 1, with 0 bases in between. CDR3 size: 12 residues.